These T cell receptor beta chains were read from a single sample in a study of blood T cell repertoires in COVID-19. Some clones are missing from TCRdb's copy, which holds only in-frame ones; the method was immunoSEQ multiplex PCR. The data hold approximately 74,000 clones, with approximately 79% observed a single time. Specimen: peripheral blood. These TCRs come from a man aged 55-75 years with acute or convalescent COVID-19. Each CDR3 is given with its conserved first and last residue. D genes are given only for firm matches. Clone size is not always given. Where it is, it says once, few, many or a class for expanded clones.

- TRBJ2-5 - TRBV7-3 TGTGCCAGCAGCCCCCCCGGGGGAGAGACCCAGTACTTC CASSPPGGETQYF
- TRBJ1-6 TRBD1 TRBV9 TGTGCCAGCAGCGTCGACAGGGGGGAAAGGGAACCCCTCCACTTT CASSVDRGEREPLHF
- TRBJ2-3 TRBD1 TRBV11-2 TGTGCCAGCAGCGAGAACCTACAGGGGGCTTTAGATACGCAGTATTTT CASSENLQGALDTQYF
few TRBJ1-3 TRBD1 TRBV6-5 TGTGCCAGCTTTAGGACAGGTGGAAACACCATATATTTT CASFRTGGNTIYF
- TRBJ1-1 - TRBV18 TGTGCCAGCTCACCGACAAGGGAGATGGAAGCTTTCTTT CASSPTREMEAFF
- TRBJ1-1 TRBD1 TRBV6-2/TRBV6-3 TGTGCCAGCAGTGGACATCAGGGGGCGACTGAAGCTTTCTTT CASSGHQGATEAFF
- TRBJ1-6 - TRBV5-1 TGCGCCAGCAGCTCTCAGGGGATGGATAATTCACCCCTCCACTTT CASSSQGMDNSPLHF
- TRBJ2-2 - TRBV9 TGTGCCAGCAGCGTAAACAGGGTCGGGAACACCGGGGAGCTGTTTTTT CASSVNRVGNTGELFF
- TRBJ2-2 TRBD1 TRBV29-1 TGCAGCGTTGGACAGGGGGAGATTGGGGAGCTGTTTTTT CSVGQGEIGELFF
many TRBJ2-7 TRBD1 TRBV5-1 TGCGCCAGCAGCCCCGGGACAGGGGGATACGAGCAGTACTTC CASSPGTGGYEQYF
- TRBJ2-5 TRBD1 TRBV7-9 TGTGCCAGCAGCATACTGGACAGGGTGATGGAGACCCAGTACTTC CASSILDRVMETQYF
- TRBJ1-1 TRBD1 TRBV2 TGTGCCAGCAGTGCCAGACAGGGATTGAACACTGAAGCTTTCTTT CASSARQGLNTEAFF
- TRBJ1-3 - TRBV7-2 TGTGCCAGCAGCTTAGCCACAGGGCTTGCTGGAAACACCATATATTTT CASSLATGLAGNTIYF
- TRBJ1-2 TRBD1 TRBV20-1 TGCAGTGCTAGTGAGACAGGGAGCGATGGCTACACCTTC CSASETGSDGYTF
few TRBJ2-7 TRBD2 TRBV19 TGTGCCAGTAGTATCCTAGCGGGTACTGACGAGCAGTACTTC CASSILAGTDEQYF
- TRBJ1-2 - TRBV7-8 TGTGCCAGCAGCCGCGCGCAGGGTGGCTGGGATGGCTACACCTTC CASSRAQGGWDGYTF
once TRBJ1-6 - TRBV4-1 TGCGCCAGCAGCCAAGAACGGCAGGGGACCGTTTCACCCCTCCACTTT CASSQERQGTVSPLHF
- TRBJ2-5 TRBD1 TRBV2 TGTGCCAGCAGTGAATTTAGTCAGGGGGTATACCAAGAGACCCAGTACTTC CASSEFSQGVYQETQYF
- TRBJ2-1 - TRBV6-5 TGTGCCAGCAGTTATGAGGGGGAGAATGAGCAGTTCTTC CASSYEGENEQFF
- TRBJ1-4 - TRBV19 TGTGCCAGTAGTAGGCCAACTAATGAAAAACTGTTTTTT CASSRPTNEKLFF
- TRBJ1-5 - TRBV13 TGTGCCAGCAGCAGGGGATTTGGTAGCAATCAGCCCCAGCATTTT CASSRGFGSNQPQHF
few TRBJ1-5 TRBD1 TRBV6-5 TGTGCCAGCCTACTTACAGGGGGCAATCAGCCCCAGCATTTT CASLLTGGNQPQHF
- TRBJ2-5 - TRBV9 TGTGCCAGCAGCGTTGGCAGCGAAGGTTGGGAGACCCAGTACTTC CASSVGSEGWETQYF
few TRBJ1-6 - TRBV25-1 TGTGCCAGCATGGCGGAGGGCGGTGGCTATAATTCACCCCTCCACTTT CASMAEGGGYNSPLHF
- TRBJ1-2 TRBD1 TRBV19 TGTGCCAGTAGTCGGACAGGGGCTAACTATGGCTACACCTTC CASSRTGANYGYTF
- TRBJ1-2 - TRBV4-2 TGTGCCAGCAGCCAAGAGGGACACCGCTATGGCTACACCTTC CASSQEGHRYGYTF
- TRBJ2-7 TRBD2 TRBV20-1 TGCAGTGCTAGTAGGCTAGCGGGGGGATACGAGCAGTACTTC CSASRLAGGYEQYF
- TRBJ2-2 TRBD1 TRBV5-1 TGCGCCAGCAGTTGGGGACAGGAAAACACCGGGGAGCTGTTTTTT CASSWGQENTGELFF
- TRBJ1-2 - TRBV11-1 TGTGCCAGCAGCTTAGGGTCCGGCGGAAACTATGGCTACACCTTC CASSLGSGGNYGYTF
- TRBJ2-1 TRBD2 TRBV19 TGTGCCAGTATCCCGGGGGGCTCCTACAATGAGCAGTTCTTC CASIPGGSYNEQFF
- TRBJ2-3 - TRBV9 TGTGCCAGCAGCGTGGGGGGGGGCTCGGATACGCAGTATTTT CASSVGGGSDTQYF
few TRBJ2-2 TRBD1 TRBV14 TGTGCCAGCAGTCAGCTGACAGGGGACACCGGGGAGCTGTTTTTT CASSQLTGDTGELFF
- TRBJ2-3 - TRBV4-3 TGCGCCAGCAGCCAAGATCTCCAGGGGCGCACAGATACGCAGTATTTT CASSQDLQGRTDTQYF
many TRBJ1-2 TRBD1 TRBV4-1 TGCGCCAGCAGCCAAGATCTTTGGGACAGGGTTGTGTTCGGCTACACCTTC CASSQDLWDRVVFGYTF
- TRBJ1-2 TRBD1 TRBV10-3 TGTGCCATCAGGGATGACAGGGGGCATGGCTACACCTTC CAIRDDRGHGYTF
- TRBJ1-6 - TRBV18 TGTGCCAGCTCCCTGACAGAGTATAATTCACCCCTCCACTTT CASSLTEYNSPLHF
- TRBJ1-6 - TRBV13 TGTGCCAGCAGCTTAGGACTCCCGAGCTCCTATAATTCACCCCTCCACTTT CASSLGLPSSYNSPLHF
few TRBJ2-4 - TRBV5-4 TGTGCCAGCAGCTTGGAGGGGAAAGCCAAAAACATTCAGTACTTC CASSLEGKAKNIQYF
- TRBJ1-1 - TRBV3-1/TRBV3-2 TGTGCCAGCAGCCAAGAGGGGGGGAACACTGAAGCTTTCTTT CASSQEGGNTEAFF
- TRBJ1-4 - TRBV18 TGTGCCAGCTCAGACGCGGGGTATGATGCTAATGAAAAACTGTTTTTT CASSDAGYDANEKLFF
- TRBJ1-2 TRBD1 TRBV5-4 TGTGCCAGCAGCTGGGGACAGGGGACGATAAGTGGCTACACCTTC CASSWGQGTISGYTF
once TRBJ2-7 TRBD1 TRBV24-1 TGTGCCACCAGTGATAACAGGGGGTTGGGGGAGCAGTACTTC CATSDNRGLGEQYF
- TRBJ1-1 - TRBV18 TGTGCCAGCTCACCACTAGTGAACACTGAAGCTTTCTTT CASSPLVNTEAFF
- TRBJ2-5 TRBD2 TRBV5-1 TGCGCCAGCAGCTCTGGACTAGCGGGGGGGATCCAAGAGACCCAGTACTTC CASSSGLAGGIQETQYF
- TRBJ1-4 TRBD1 TRBV5-1 TGCGCCAGCAGCGTGGGACAGGGTAATGAAAAACTGTTTTTT CASSVGQGNEKLFF
- TRBJ2-1 - TRBV13 TGTGCCAGCAGCTTAGCGGCGGTTTACAATGAGCAGTTCTTC CASSLAAVYNEQFF
- TRBJ2-5 TRBD1 TRBV6-5 TGTGCCAGCAGTACGACAGGGGTTTTGACCCAGTACTTC CASSTTGVLTQYF
- TRBJ1-1 - TRBV6-6 TGTGCCAGCAGTTACTCGACTTACACTGAAGCTTTCTTT CASSYSTYTEAFF
once TRBJ2-5 - TRBV25-1 TGTGCCAGTACTAAGACGGGACACCGAAAAGAGACCCAGTACTTC CASTKTGHRKETQYF
few TRBJ1-3 - TRBV7-2 TGTGCCAGCAGCTTCCGCGGAGGGGAGAGCTCTGGAAACACCATATATTTT CASSFRGGESSGNTIYF
- TRBJ2-7 - TRBV29-1 TGCAGCGGCGGACTTTCCGCCTACGAGCAGTACTTC CSGGLSAYEQYF
- TRBJ2-2 - TRBV7-6 TGTGCCAGCAGCTTAGTCCGGAACACCGGGGAGCTGTTTTTT CASSLVRNTGELFF
- TRBJ1-4 - TRBV30 TGTGCCTGGAGTGTCCGCAGGACAGCTAATGAAAAACTGTTTTTT CAWSVRRTANEKLFF
- TRBJ1-3 - TRBV6-5 TGTGCCAGCAGCACATCGGGAAACACCATATATTTT CASSTSGNTIYF
few TRBJ1-1 - TRBV7-9 TGTGCCAGCAGCTTCCCGGGTACTGAAGCTTTCTTT CASSFPGTEAFF
- TRBJ1-1 - TRBV6-5 TGTGCCAGCAGTTACGAGGCAGGGGCCACTGAAGCTTTCTTT CASSYEAGATEAFF
- TRBJ2-5 - TRBV4-2 TGTGCCAGCAGCCAAGAACTAGCTAAAGAGACCCAGTACTTC CASSQELAKETQYF
- TRBJ1-5 TRBD1 TRBV11-2 TGTGCCAGCAGCCTCAGACAGGGCGACAATCAGCCCCAGCATTTT CASSLRQGDNQPQHF